The 17 T cell receptor beta chains presented below share a single source sample, sequenced in a study of immune evolution from preneoplasia to lung adenocarcinoma. The assay was immunoSEQ multiplex PCR, and TCRdb's table has in-frame clones only and misses some. This sample yields fewer than 50,000 clones, of which less than 85% are seen a single time; around 4.6% belongs to the top ten. The specimen sequenced was FFPE invasive lung adenocarcinoma tissue. Receptor source: a person aged 55 to 69 with lung adenocarcinoma.

This clone was counted a single time. This chain joins TRBV11-3 and TRBJ2-5; perhaps TRBD1 as D (5 bases). V lost 2 bases and J lost 5, with 12 bases in between. Germline loops: CDR1 SGHNT, CDR2 YENEEA. This CDR3 has 14 residues. CDR3 DNA: TGTGCCAGCAGCTTACAGGGCGCGAAGGAGACCCAGTACTTC. Protein product: CASSLQGAKETQYF. Based on the CDR3 plus reference TRBV11-3 and TRBJ2-5, the full variable domain is EAGVVQSPRYKIIEKKQPVAFWCNPISGHNTLYWYLQNLGQGPELLIRYENEEAVDDSQLPKDRFSAERLKGVDSTLKIQPAELGDSAVYLCASSLQGAKETQYFGPGTRLLVL.

This clone was seen once. This sequence joins TRBV28 and TRBJ2-1; 13 nucleotides agree with TRBD2. J was trimmed by 12 bases and V by 2 bases; bases with no gene match: 4. In germline, CDR1 is MDHEN, CDR2 SYDVKM. The CDR3 covers 14 residues. The CDR3 DNA sequence: TGTGCCAGCAGTTTAGGACTAGCGGGAGAGGGGCAGTTCTTC. Amino acids: CASSLGLAGEGQFF.

This sequence joins TRBV28 and TRBJ2-1; TRBD2 aligns across 12 bases. Germline lookup yields CDR1 MDHEN and CDR2 SYDVKM. The CDR3 length is 17 residues. Trimming at V came to 7 bases and at J to 5 bases, leaving 12 bases not matched to a gene. The CDR3 nucleotides read TGTGCCAGCAAGACTAGCGGGAGAGGCCCGAGGGACAATGAGCAGTTCTTC. Translating gives CASKTSGRGPRDNEQFF.

The CDR3 bases are TGTGCCAGCAGCCGCCCGGCTGGGCCCCAGCATTTT. Residues: CASSRPAGPQHF. V is TRBV7-2 and J is TRBJ1-5; D not resolved. The V end was cut by 5 bases, the J end by 9 bases, with 11 bases between. The CDR3 extends over 12 amino acids. Germline V gene lookup returns CDR1 SGHTA and CDR2 FQGNSA.

The chain has TRBV28 and TRBJ2-1, with a possible D match to TRBD2 (6 bases). Deletions cut 3 bases from V and 5 bases from J, with 14 bases between. This CDR3 comprises 15 residues. CDR1 and CDR2 (germline): MDHEN, SYDVKM. The CDR3 region has the DNA TGTGCCAGCAGTTTTATCATCAGCGGGCACAATGAGCAGTTCTTC. Amino acid sequence: CASSFIISGHNEQFF.

This clone was seen more than once but under ten times. V usage is TRBV7-8 and J usage is TRBJ2-5; TRBD2 matches 8 bases. This CDR3 comprises 15 residues. V was pared by 4 bases and J by 2 bases, with 6 bases of the junction left unmatched. CDR1 is SGHVS and CDR2 is FQNEAQ in the germline V gene. CDR3 DNA: TGTGCCAGCAGCTCAAGCGGGAGTCGGCAAGAGACCCAGTACTTC. Translation gives CASSSSGSRQETQYF.

The V gene is TRBV7-8, the J gene TRBJ1-4; no definite D call. This CDR3 contains 14 residues. V lost 1 base and J lost 5, with 8 bases in between. Per germline, CDR1 SGHVS and CDR2 FQNEAQ. Written as DNA, the CDR3 is TGTGCCAGCAGCTTAGATCGAGGGAATGAAAAACTGTTTTTT. It translates to CASSLDRGNEKLFF.

V and J are TRBV30 and TRBJ2-1, with D uncertain. V was clipped by 3 bases and J by 8 bases, with 14 bases between them. The CDR3 loop spans 13 amino acids. The V gene's germline CDR1 is GTSNPN and CDR2 SVGIG (reference sequence). This CDR3 is CAWSHGTSDEQFF. CDR3 sequence (DNA): TGTGCCTGGAGCCATGGAACATCCGATGAGCAGTTCTTC.

V gene TRBV6-1 combines with J gene TRBJ2-7; 8 nucleotides align to TRBD2. Germline V lookup: CDR1 MNHNS, CDR2 SASEGT. J lost 5 bases, V lost 6 bases, and 9 bases had no gene match. The CDR3 has 14 amino acids. The DNA of the CDR3 is TGTGCCAGCAGGGATCCGCAGCGGGGGAACGAGCAGTACTTC. This sequence encodes CASRDPQRGNEQYF.

The chain couples TRBV18 to TRBJ2-1; D may be TRBD2 (6 bases). Germline CDR1 KGHSH, CDR2 LQKENI. CDR3 length: 15 residues. V lost 2 bases and J lost 2, with 10 bases in between. CDR3 amino acids: CASSPGGAAYNEQFF. The DNA of the CDR3 is TGTGCCAGCTCACCAGGAGGGGCCGCCTACAATGAGCAGTTCTTC.

This clone was picked up a small number of times. The chain couples TRBV14 to TRBJ2-2; D possibly corresponds to TRBD1 (5 bases). Per germline, CDR1 SGHDN and CDR2 FVKESK. Trimming stripped 4 bases from V and 3 bases from J, with 6 bases between. The CDR3 sequence is 13 residues long. DNA of the CDR3: TGTGCCAGCAGCCGGACACACACCGGGGAGCTGTTTTTT. Encoded protein: CASSRTHTGELFF.

The genes are TRBV28 and TRBJ2-7; TRBD2 is a possible D gene (6 bases). This CDR3 region has 12 residues. Trimming removed 10 bases from V and 2 bases from J, with 12 bases in between. Per germline, CDR1 MDHEN and CDR2 SYDVKM. The CDR3 DNA follows: TGTGCCACTCGCGGAGGGCCCTACGAGCAGTACTTC. This sequence encodes CATRGGPYEQYF.

V usage is TRBV15 and J usage is TRBJ1-1; TRBD1 matches 8 bases. V shed 4 bases and J 5 bases; nucleotides not matched to a gene: 6. The CDR3 length is 14 residues. In germline, CDR1 is LNHNV, CDR2 YYDKDF (reference sequence). The CDR3 spells CATSKGQARTEAFF. DNA for the CDR3: TGTGCCACCAGCAAGGGACAGGCCAGGACTGAAGCTTTCTTT.

The table lists this clone with a few counts. The chain is built from TRBV4-1 and TRBJ2-1; D is unclear. CDR3 length: 13 amino acids. Trimming left V 1 base short and J 3 bases short, with 4 bases between. The V gene's germline CDR1 is MGHRA and CDR2 YSYEKL. The chain's CDR3 is CASSQGGYNEQFF. CDR3 sequence (DNA): TGCGCCAGCAGCCAAGGCGGCTACAATGAGCAGTTCTTC.

In its sample, this clone was seen once. This sample also contains other DNA sequences that code for the same CDR3. The genes are TRBV28 and TRBJ2-1; possibly TRBD2 for D (6 bases). The germline gives CDR1 MDHEN, CDR2 SYDVKM. Trimming shortened V by 5 bases and J by 6 bases, and 23 bases separated the two germline ends. The CDR3 consists of 17 residues. As DNA, the CDR3 is TGTGCCAGCAGTCTTCGGCGGGGCACATTGGGGGGCAATGAGCAGTTCTTC. Protein product: CASSLRRGTLGGNEQFF.

This chain links TRBV28 with TRBJ2-2; the match to TRBD1 covers 7 bases. This CDR3 is 15 amino acids long. The ends lost 6 bases at V and 1 base at J; junction bases unmatched: 5. CDR1 MDHEN and CDR2 SYDVKM come from the germline V gene. The CDR3 is CASRPTGKNTGELFF. DNA of the CDR3: TGTGCCAGCAGGCCGACAGGGAAGAACACCGGGGAGCTGTTTTTT.

This clone has a handful of counts. The CDR3 here is CAWSEGNIRTDTQYF. The CDR3 nucleotides are TGTGCCTGGAGTGAGGGGAATATTAGAACAGATACGCAGTATTTT. V gene TRBV30 combines with J gene TRBJ2-3, with a possible D match to TRBD1 (5 bases). Germline assignment: CDR1 GTSNPN and CDR2 SVGIG (reference sequence). Trimming stripped 1 base from V and 3 bases from J, with 14 bases between. This CDR3 is built from 15 residues.